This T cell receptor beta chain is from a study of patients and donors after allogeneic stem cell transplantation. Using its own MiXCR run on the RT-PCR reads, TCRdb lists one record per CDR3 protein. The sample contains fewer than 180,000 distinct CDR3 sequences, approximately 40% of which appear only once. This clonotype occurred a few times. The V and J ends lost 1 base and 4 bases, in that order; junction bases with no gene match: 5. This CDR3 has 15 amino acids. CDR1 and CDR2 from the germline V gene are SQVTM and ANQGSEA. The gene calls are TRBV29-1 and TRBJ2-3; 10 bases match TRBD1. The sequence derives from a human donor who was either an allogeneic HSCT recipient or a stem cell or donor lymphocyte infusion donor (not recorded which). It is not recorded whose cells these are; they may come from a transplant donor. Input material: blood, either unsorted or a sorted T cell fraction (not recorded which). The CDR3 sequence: CSVEVGDRGPDTQYF. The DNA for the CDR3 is TGCAGCGTTGAAGTGGGGGACAGGGGACCAGATACGCAGTATTTT.